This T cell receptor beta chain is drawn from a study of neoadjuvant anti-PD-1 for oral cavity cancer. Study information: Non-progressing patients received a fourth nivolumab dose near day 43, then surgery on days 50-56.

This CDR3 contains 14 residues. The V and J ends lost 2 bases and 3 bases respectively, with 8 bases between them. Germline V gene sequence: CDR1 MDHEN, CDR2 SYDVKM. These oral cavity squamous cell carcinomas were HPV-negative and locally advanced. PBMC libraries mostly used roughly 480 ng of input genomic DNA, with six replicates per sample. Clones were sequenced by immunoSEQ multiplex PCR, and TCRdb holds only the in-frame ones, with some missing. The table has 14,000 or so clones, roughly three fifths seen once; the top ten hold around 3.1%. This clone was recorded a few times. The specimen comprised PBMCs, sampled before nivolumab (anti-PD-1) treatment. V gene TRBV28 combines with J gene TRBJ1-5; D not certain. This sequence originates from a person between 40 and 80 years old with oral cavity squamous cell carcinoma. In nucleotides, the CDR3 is TGTGCCAGCAGTTTAGAGGGCCCCAATCAGCCCCAGCATTTT. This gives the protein CASSLEGPNQPQHF.